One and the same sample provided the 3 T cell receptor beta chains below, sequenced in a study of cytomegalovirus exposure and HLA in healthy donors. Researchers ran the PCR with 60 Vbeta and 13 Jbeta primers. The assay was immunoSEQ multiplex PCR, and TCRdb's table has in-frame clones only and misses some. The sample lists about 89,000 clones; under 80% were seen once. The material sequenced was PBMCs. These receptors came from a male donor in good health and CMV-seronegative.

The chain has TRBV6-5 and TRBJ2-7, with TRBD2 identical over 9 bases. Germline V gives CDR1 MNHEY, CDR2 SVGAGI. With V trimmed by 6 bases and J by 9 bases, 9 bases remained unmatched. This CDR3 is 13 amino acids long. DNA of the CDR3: TGTGCCAGCAGCGGCCTAGCGGGGCCTGTGCAGTACTTC. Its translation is CASSGLAGPVQYF.

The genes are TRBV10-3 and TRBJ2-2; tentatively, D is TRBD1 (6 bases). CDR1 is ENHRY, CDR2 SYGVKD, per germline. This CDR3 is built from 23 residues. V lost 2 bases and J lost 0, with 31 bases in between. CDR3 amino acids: CAISEEQQGFSEYPGSNTGELFF. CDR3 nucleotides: TGTGCCATCAGTGAGGAACAACAGGGCTTCTCCGAATACCCGGGTTCGAACACCGGGGAGCTGTTTTTT.

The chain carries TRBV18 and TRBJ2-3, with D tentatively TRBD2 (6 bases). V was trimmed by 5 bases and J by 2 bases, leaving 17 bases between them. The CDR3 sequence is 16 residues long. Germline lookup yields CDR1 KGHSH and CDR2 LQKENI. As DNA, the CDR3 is TGTGCCAGCTCAGGAGGACTTAGCGGAGACACAGATACGCAGTATTTT. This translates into CASSGGLSGDTDTQYF.